These 4 T cell receptor beta chains came from one sample sequenced in a study of T cells in Graves' hyperthyroidism and ophthalmopathy. There were TCR beta CDR3 regions amplified from RNA transcripts. With the HTBI primer set, the TCR CDR3 went through a first round of RT-PCR. Using its own MiXCR run on the multiplex PCR reads, TCRdb lists one record per CDR3 protein. The sample has about 500,000 distinct CDR3 sequences; about a sixth are singletons. The specimen was blood. These receptors all come from a woman younger than 30 with Graves' hyperthyroidism.

This clonotype turned up a few times. V is TRBV11-3 and J is TRBJ1-4; D ambiguous. The ends were cut back, 0 bases at V and 1 base at J, with 6 bases in the middle. Looked up from germline, CDR1 is SGHNT and CDR2 is YENEEA. The CDR3 loop spans 15 amino acids. The CDR3 loop reads CASSLESRTNEKLFF. CDR3 nucleotides: TGTGCCAGCAGCTTAGAGAGCAGAACTAATGAAAAACTGTTTTTT.

The table lists this clonotype with a few counts. The CDR3 loop is CASSPREQYEQYF. CDR3 DNA: TGTGCCAGCTCACCTAGAGAACAATACGAGCAGTACTTC. The chain links TRBV18 to TRBJ2-7; D is unclear. Germline V gene sequence: CDR1 KGHSH, CDR2 LQKENI. CDR3 length: 13 amino acids. V was shortened by 3 bases and J by 4 bases, with 10 bases between the two germline ends.

This clonotype was seen a handful of times. J is TRBJ2-3 and V is TRBV5-1; 13 bases are a match to TRBD2. CDR1 and CDR2 from the germline V gene are SGHRS and YFSETQ. The V gene end was trimmed by 4 bases and the J gene end by 5 bases; junction bases not matched to a gene: 10. The CDR3 is 17 residues long. The CDR3 bases are TGCGCCAGCAGCCAACCGGGACTAGCGGGGATATTAGATACGCAGTATTTT. Its protein is CASSQPGLAGILDTQYF.

The sample holds many counts of this clonotype. V is TRBV7-9 and J is TRBJ2-1; D call uncertain. This CDR3 has 13 amino acids. Germline V CDR1 and CDR2: SEHNR, FQNEAQ (reference sequence). V lost 5 bases to trimming and J lost 8 bases, with 13 bases between them. CDR3 protein: CASSQSIGDEQFF. As DNA, the CDR3 is TGTGCCAGCAGCCAATCCATTGGGGATGAGCAGTTCTTC.